This TCR beta chain was retrieved from a study of T-cell memory formation after mild COVID-19. As for the study in general: The study found TCR clusters largely donor specific.

Ten or more counts support this clonotype. TCRdb recomputed calls from the 5' RACE reads with MiXCR, one row per CDR3 protein. Counted here are 140,000 to 150,000 distinct CDR3 sequences, about 5.7% occurring once; the ten biggest clones make up approximately 2.2%. The germline CDR1 and CDR2 sequences are MNHNY and SVGAGI (reference sequence). V dropped 4 bases and J dropped 6; count of bases not matched to a gene: 9. CDR3 length equals 17 residues. This rearrangement joins TRBV6-6 to TRBJ2-7; 16 bases align to TRBD2. Material: PBMCs or a T cell subset sorted from them (not recorded which). The sequence came from an adult woman who had mild COVID-19 (a few samples of this study predate the infection). Cell type and time point are not known. CDR3 DNA: TGTGCCAGCAGTTCCCTGGGACTAGCGGGAGGGTGGTCCGAGCAGTACTTC. It is translated as CASSSLGLAGGWSEQYF.